The next 10 T cell receptor beta chains were all read from a single sample in a study of immune cell composition in non-small cell lung cancer. Here immunoSEQ multiplex PCR was the method, and the copy in TCRdb shows in-frame clones only, minus some. Of approximately 11,000 clones in the sample, 50% to 75% were seen once. Sequencing was done on a sample of lung tumor tissue. The receptors here all came from a human donor with non-small cell lung cancer.

This clone was recorded a few times. The rearrangement joins TRBV19 to TRBJ1-2; no clear D gene. CDR1 is LNHDA, CDR2 SQIVND, per germline (reference sequence). The V end lost 6 bases, the J end lost 7 bases, and 9 bases lay between the germline ends. This CDR3 is built from 11 residues. The CDR3 here is CASSRRGGYTF. DNA for the CDR3: TGTGCCAGTAGCCGCAGAGGTGGCTACACCTTC. Using reference TRBV19 and TRBJ1-2 for the parts outside the CDR3, the full variable domain is DGGITQSPKYLFRKEGQNVTLSCEQNLNHDAMYWYRQDPGQGLRLIYYSQIVNDFQKGDIAEGYSVSREKKESFPLTVTSAQKNPTAFYLCASSRRGGYTFGSGTRLTVV.

This clone was found once. The J gene is TRBJ2-3, the V gene TRBV29-1, with D possibly matching TRBD1 (5 bases). The CDR3 totals 14 residues. V was trimmed by 1 base and J by 4 bases, leaving 12 bases between them. The V gene's germline CDR1 is SQVTM and CDR2 ANQGSEA. CDR3 residues: CSVEAAGLSDTQYF. CDR3 DNA sequence: TGCAGCGTTGAAGCAGCAGGGTTGTCAGATACGCAGTATTTT.

The V call is TRBV7-2, the J call TRBJ2-1; D is undetermined. V was trimmed by 2 bases and J by 2 bases, leaving 13 bases between them. Germline CDR1 reads SGHTA; CDR2 reads FQGNSA. This CDR3 contains 16 residues. The CDR3 DNA sequence: TGTGCCAGCAGCTTACTCGGAGTTACCACCTACAATGAGCAGTTCTTC. Its translation is CASSLLGVTTYNEQFF.

The chain has TRBV9 and TRBJ2-1; 7 bases line up with TRBD2. The CDR3 runs 15 residues. The trim removed 2 bases at V and 2 bases at J, leaving 4 bases unmatched. CDR1 SGDLS and CDR2 YYNGEE come from the germline V gene. DNA of the CDR3: TGTGCCAGCAGCGTCCTAGCGGTCCCCTACAATGAGCAGTTCTTC. Protein: CASSVLAVPYNEQFF.

This clone has only one observation. The rearrangement uses TRBV30 and TRBJ1-3; 7 nucleotides agree with TRBD1. The J segment lost 4 bases and the V segment lost 2 bases, leaving 8 bases of the junction unmatched. The length of the CDR3 is 15 residues. In germline, CDR1 is GTSNPN, CDR2 SVGIG (reference sequence). This CDR3 reads CAWSRSSGGGNTIYF. The CDR3 DNA reads as TGTGCCTGGAGTAGATCGTCAGGGGGAGGAAACACCATATATTTT.

The V call is TRBV7-8, the J call TRBJ2-3, with a tentative D call TRBD2 (6 bases). With 5 bases removed from V and 1 base from J, the gap between germline ends came to 16 bases. CDR3 size: 16 residues. Germline values: CDR1 SGHVS, CDR2 FQNEAQ. The CDR3 here is CASSHTTEGGTDTQYF. The CDR3 DNA sequence: TGTGCCAGCAGCCATACGACGGAGGGAGGCACAGATACGCAGTATTTT.

The J gene is TRBJ2-2, the V gene TRBV11-2; maybe TRBD2 (6 bases). V gave up 1 base and J gave up 3 bases, with 15 bases separating them. CDR3 length: 17 amino acids. Germline CDR1 and CDR2: SGHAT and FQNNGV. CDR3 sequence reads: CASSLGVAAGYTGELFF. The CDR3 nucleotides read TGTGCCAGCAGCTTAGGAGTTGCGGCGGGATACACCGGGGAGCTGTTTTTT.

The chain has TRBV28 and TRBJ1-2; 9 nucleotides match TRBD1. The CDR3 has 13 amino acids. Germline CDR1 reads MDHEN; CDR2 reads SYDVKM. The V gene end was trimmed by 11 bases and the J gene end by 4 bases; junction bases not matched to a gene: 8. The CDR3 DNA reads as TGTGCCTGCCGGGACAGGGCGACCTATGGCTACACCTTC. Its protein is CACRDRATYGYTF.

The chain uses TRBV6-1 and TRBJ1-2; TRBD1 matches 12 bases. The junction had 7 bases not matched to a gene; V was cut back by 3 bases and J by 8 bases. The V gene's germline CDR1 is MNHNS and CDR2 SASEGT. The CDR3 has 15 amino acids. The CDR3 loop is CASSDSGTGGDGYTF. Here the CDR3 DNA reads TGTGCCAGCAGTGACTCCGGGACAGGGGGCGACGGCTACACCTTC.

The V gene is TRBV13, the J gene TRBJ2-3; D perhaps matches TRBD1 (6 bases). Trimming stripped 5 bases from V and 3 bases from J, with 18 bases between. Germline CDR1 reads PRHDT; CDR2 reads FYEKMQ (reference sequence). The CDR3 is made up of 16 amino acids. The chain's CDR3 is CASSPPLDRVTDTQYF. For the CDR3, the DNA is TGTGCCAGCAGCCCCCCCCTGGACAGAGTAACAGATACGCAGTATTTT.